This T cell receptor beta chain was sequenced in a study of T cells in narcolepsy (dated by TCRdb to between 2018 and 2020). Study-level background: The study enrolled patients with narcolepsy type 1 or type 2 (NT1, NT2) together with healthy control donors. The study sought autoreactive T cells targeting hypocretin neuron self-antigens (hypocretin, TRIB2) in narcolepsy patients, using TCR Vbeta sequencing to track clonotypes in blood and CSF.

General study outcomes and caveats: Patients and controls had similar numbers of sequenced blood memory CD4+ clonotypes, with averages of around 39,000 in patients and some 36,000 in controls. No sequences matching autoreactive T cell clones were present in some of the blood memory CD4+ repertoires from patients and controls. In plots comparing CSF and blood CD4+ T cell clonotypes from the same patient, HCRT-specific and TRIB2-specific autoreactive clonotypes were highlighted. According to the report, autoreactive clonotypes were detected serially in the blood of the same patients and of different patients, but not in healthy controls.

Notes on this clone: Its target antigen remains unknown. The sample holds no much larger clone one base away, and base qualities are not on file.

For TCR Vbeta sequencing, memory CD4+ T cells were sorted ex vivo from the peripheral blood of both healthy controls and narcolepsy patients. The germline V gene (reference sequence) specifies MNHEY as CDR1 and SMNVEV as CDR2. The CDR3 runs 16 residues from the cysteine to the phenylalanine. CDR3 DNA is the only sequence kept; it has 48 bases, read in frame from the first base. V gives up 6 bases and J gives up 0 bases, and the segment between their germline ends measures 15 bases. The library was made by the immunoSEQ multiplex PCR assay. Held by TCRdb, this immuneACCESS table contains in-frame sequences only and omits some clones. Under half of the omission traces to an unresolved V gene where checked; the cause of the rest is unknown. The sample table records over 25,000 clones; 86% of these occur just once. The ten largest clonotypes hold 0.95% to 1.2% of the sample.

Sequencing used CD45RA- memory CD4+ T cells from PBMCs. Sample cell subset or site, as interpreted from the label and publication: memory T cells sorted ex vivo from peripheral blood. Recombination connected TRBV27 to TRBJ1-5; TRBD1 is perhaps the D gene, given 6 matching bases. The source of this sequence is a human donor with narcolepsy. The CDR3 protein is CASRLMGGHSNQPQHF. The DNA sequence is TGTGCCAGCAGGTTAATGGGGGGCCATAGCAATCAGCCCCAGCATTTT.